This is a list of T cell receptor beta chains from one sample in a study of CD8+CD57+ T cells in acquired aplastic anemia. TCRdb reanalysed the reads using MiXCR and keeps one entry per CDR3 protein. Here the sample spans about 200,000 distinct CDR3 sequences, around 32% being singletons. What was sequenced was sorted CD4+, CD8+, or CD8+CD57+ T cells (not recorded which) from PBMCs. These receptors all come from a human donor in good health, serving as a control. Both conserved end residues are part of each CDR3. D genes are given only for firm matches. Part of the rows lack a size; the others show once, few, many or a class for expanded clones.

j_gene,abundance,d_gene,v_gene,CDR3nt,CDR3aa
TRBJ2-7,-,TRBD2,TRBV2,TGTGCCAGCAGGCAGGGACTAGCAACTGACGAGCAGTACTTC,CASRQGLATDEQYF
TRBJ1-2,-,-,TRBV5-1,TGCGCCAGCAGCTTGGGGTCTACTAACTATGGCTACACCTTC,CASSLGSTNYGYTF
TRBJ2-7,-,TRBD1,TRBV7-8,TGTGCCAGCAGCTGGGGACAGGGGGGGTTGGAGCAGTACTTC,CASSWGQGGLEQYF
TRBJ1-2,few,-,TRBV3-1,TGTGCCAGCAGCCAAGTTTTGGGGAATGGCTACACCTTC,CASSQVLGNGYTF
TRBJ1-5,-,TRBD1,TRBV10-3,TGTGCCATCAGTGAGGGTCAGGGGGATCAGCCCCAGCATTTT,CAISEGQGDQPQHF
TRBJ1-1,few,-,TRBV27,TGTGCCAGCAGTTTTAGTAGGCAGGCGGGGGAAGCTTTCTTT,CASSFSRQAGEAFF
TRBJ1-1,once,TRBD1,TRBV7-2,TGTGCCAGCAGCCCAGGACAGGGGCTGAGTGACACTGAAGCTTTCTTT,CASSPGQGLSDTEAFF
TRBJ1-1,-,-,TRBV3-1,TGTGCCAGCAGCCAAGCGGATAGAAACACTGAAGCTTTCTTT,CASSQADRNTEAFF
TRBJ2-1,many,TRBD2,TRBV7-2,TGTGCCAGCAGCTACCTAGCGGGGACATACAATGAGCAGTTCTTC,CASSYLAGTYNEQFF
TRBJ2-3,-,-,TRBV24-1,TGTGCCACCAGTGTACCGGGACTGACAGATACGCAGTATTTT,CATSVPGLTDTQYF
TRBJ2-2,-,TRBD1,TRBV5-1,TGCGCCTGCAGACCAGCCGGGACAGGGAACACCGGGGAGCTGTTTTTT,CACRPAGTGNTGELFF
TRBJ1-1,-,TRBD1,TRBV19,TGTGCCAGTAGTAGGGGACAGGGCGGAAACACTGAAGCTTTCTTT,CASSRGQGGNTEAFF
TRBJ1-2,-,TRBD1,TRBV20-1,TGCAGTGCTAGAGAGAGCCGGGACAGGGGATGGGGAAACTATGGCTACACCTTC,CSARESRDRGWGNYGYTF
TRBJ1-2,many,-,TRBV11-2,TGTGCCAGCAGCTTAACGAGGGAAACCCTCTATGGCTACACCTTC,CASSLTRETLYGYTF
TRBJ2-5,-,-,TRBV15,TGTGCCACCAGCAGAGGGGGGTTAGGGGAGACCCAGTACTTC,CATSRGGLGETQYF
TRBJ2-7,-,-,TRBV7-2,TGTGCCAGCAGCTTAGTCCCCGTGGACGAGCAGTACTTC,CASSLVPVDEQYF
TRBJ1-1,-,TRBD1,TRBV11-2,TGTGCCAGCAGCCCCATCGACAGGGGATGGTCCCCTGAAGCTTTCTTT,CASSPIDRGWSPEAFF
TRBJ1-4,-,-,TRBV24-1,TGTGCCACCAGTGTGCTGAAGGCTAATGAAAAACTGTTTTTT,CATSVLKANEKLFF
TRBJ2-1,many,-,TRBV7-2,TGTGCCAGCAGCTTGGGGCAGGACAATGAGCAGTTCTTC,CASSLGQDNEQFF
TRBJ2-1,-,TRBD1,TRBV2,TGTGCCAACAGGGGAGTTGAGCAGTTCTTC,CANRGVEQFF
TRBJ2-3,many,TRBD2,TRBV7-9,TGTGCCAGCAGCTTACTAGGACTAGGGGCTAGCACAGATACGCAGTATTTT,CASSLLGLGASTDTQYF
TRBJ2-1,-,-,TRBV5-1,TGTGCCAGCAGCTTGCGCGGGGCGGGGTTCACCTACAATGAGCAGTTCTTC,CASSLRGAGFTYNEQFF
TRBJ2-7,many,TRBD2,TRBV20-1,TGCAGTGCTAGAGATCTGAGGCGGGGAGGGGTCTACGAGCAGTACTTC,CSARDLRRGGVYEQYF
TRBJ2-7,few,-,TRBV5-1,TGCGCCAGCAGCCCCGATGGGAGGAACGAGCAGTACTTC,CASSPDGRNEQYF
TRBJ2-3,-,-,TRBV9,TGTGCCAGCAGCGTAGATCCCCGAGATACGCAGTATTTT,CASSVDPRDTQYF
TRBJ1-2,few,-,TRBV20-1,TGCAGTGCTAGAGTTGCCGGAAATCTCTATGGCTACACCTTC,CSARVAGNLYGYTF
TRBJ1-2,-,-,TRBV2,TGTGCCAGCAGTTCCATCTTGGGGGGCTCCTATGGCTACACCTTC,CASSSILGGSYGYTF
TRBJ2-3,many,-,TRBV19,TGTGCCAGTAGTATAGGTACCTCGGGGGCAGATACGCAGTATTTT,CASSIGTSGADTQYF
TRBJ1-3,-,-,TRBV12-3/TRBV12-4,TGTGCCAGCAGCCCTAGGGGAGGAAACACCATATATTTT,CASSPRGGNTIYF
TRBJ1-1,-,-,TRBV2,TGTGCCAGCAAGTTAGAAGGGGGCACTGAAGCTTTCTTT,CASKLEGGTEAFF
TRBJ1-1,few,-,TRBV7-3,TGTGCCAGCAGCTACAGCCTTAGCACTGAAGCTTTCTTT,CASSYSLSTEAFF
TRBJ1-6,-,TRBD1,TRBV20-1,TGCAGTGCTAGAGGACAGGGGAGGCGTAATTCACCCCTCCACTTT,CSARGQGRRNSPLHF
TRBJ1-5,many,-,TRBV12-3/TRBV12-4,TGTGCCAGCAGTAACTCAGGGTTGCCGGTCTATCAGCCCCAGCATTTT,CASSNSGLPVYQPQHF
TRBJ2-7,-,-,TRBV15,TGTGCCACCAGCAGAGGGAGCGGTCTCCACGAGCAGTACTTC,CATSRGSGLHEQYF
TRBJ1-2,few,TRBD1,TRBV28,TGTGCCAGCAGACCTAGGGGACAGGGTCCTAACTATGGCTACACCTTC,CASRPRGQGPNYGYTF
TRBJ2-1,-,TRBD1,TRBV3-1,TGTGCCAGCAGTGCAAGGATTGGGACAGGGGTCCGATCCTACAATGAGCAGTTCTTC,CASSARIGTGVRSYNEQFF
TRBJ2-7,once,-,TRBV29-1,TGCAGCGTTGTAGTAATTGGGAAGGATGCAGAGCAGTACTTC,CSVVVIGKDAEQYF
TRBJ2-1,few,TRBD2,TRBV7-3,TGTGCCAGCAGCTTAACTAGCGGGAGTAGATCCTACAATGGGCAGTTCTTC,CASSLTSGSRSYNGQFF
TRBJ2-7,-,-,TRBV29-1,TGCAGCCAATCAGACTACGAGCAGTACTTC,CSQSDYEQYF
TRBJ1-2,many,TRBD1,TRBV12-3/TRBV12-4,TGTGCCAGCAGTTACACAACACAGGGGGCAGCTGGCTACACCTTC,CASSYTTQGAAGYTF
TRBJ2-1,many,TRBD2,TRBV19,TGTGCCAGTAGTCATTTCGGGCGGGAGACCTACAATGAGCAGTTCTTC,CASSHFGRETYNEQFF
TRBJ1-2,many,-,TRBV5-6,TGTGCCAGCAGCTTGGAGGCAGGGAACTATGGCTACACCTTC,CASSLEAGNYGYTF
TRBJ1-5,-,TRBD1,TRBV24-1,TGTGCCACCAGTGATTTGCCCAGGACAGGGAGCGATGAGCCCCAGCATTTT,CATSDLPRTGSDEPQHF
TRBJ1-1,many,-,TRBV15,TGTGCCACCAGCAGAGTAGAGGCTGAAGCTTTCTTT,CATSRVEAEAFF
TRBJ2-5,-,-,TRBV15,TGTGCCACCGGGACGCAAGAGACCCAGTACTTC,CATGTQETQYF
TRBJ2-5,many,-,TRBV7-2,TGTGCCAGCAGCTTAATTGTCGGTACGGGACGGGTATACTTC,CASSLIVGTGRVYF
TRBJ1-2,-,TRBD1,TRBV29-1,TGCAGCGTAAGACTGCTGGGACAGGCGGGTGGCTACACCTTC,CSVRLLGQAGGYTF
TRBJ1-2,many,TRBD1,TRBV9,TGTGCCAGCAGCCTAGGGACAGGGGATAACTATGGCTACACCTTC,CASSLGTGDNYGYTF
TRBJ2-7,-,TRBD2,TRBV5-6,TGTGTCAGCCGGGAGGCGTTTGACGAGCAGTACTTC,CVSREAFDEQYF
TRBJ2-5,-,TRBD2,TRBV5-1,TGCGCCAGCGCTAAAGCGACTAGCGGGCAAGAGACCCAGTACTTC,CASAKATSGQETQYF
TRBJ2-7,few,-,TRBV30,TGTGCCTGGGAGAGGGCCGGCTCCGCCCGGGAGCAGTACTTC,CAWERAGSAREQYF
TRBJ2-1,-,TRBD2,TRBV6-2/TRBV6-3,TGTGCCAGCAGTTACTCTAGCGGGGGGGCCAATGAGCAGTTCTTC,CASSYSSGGANEQFF
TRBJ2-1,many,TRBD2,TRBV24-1,TGTGCCACCAGTGCTACCCTAGCGGGAGACTACAATGAGCAGTTCTTC,CATSATLAGDYNEQFF
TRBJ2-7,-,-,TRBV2,TGTGCCAGCAGTGAGAATAGGGGTCCAGGCGAGCAGTACTTC,CASSENRGPGEQYF
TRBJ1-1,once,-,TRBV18,TGTGCCAGCTCACCTCAACAGATGAACACTGAAGCTTTCTTT,CASSPQQMNTEAFF